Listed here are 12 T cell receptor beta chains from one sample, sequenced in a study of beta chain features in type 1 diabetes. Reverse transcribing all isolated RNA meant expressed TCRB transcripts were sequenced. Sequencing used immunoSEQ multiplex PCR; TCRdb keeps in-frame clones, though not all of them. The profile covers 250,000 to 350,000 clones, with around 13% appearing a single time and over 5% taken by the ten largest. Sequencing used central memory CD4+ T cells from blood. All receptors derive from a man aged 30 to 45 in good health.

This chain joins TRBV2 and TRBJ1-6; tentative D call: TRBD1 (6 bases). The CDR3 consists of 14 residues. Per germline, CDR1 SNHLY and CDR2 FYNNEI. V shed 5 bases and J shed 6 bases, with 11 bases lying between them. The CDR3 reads CASSIGQTNSPLHF. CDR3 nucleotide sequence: TGTGCCAGCAGTATTGGACAGACTAATTCACCCCTCCACTTT.

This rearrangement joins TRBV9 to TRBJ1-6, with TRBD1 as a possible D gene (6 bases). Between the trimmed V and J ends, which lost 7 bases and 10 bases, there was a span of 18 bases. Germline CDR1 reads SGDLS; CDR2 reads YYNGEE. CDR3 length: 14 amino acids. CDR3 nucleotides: TGTGCCAGCGCACTTGGGGGGGGCCAGTCACCCCTCCACTTT. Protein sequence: CASALGGGQSPLHF.

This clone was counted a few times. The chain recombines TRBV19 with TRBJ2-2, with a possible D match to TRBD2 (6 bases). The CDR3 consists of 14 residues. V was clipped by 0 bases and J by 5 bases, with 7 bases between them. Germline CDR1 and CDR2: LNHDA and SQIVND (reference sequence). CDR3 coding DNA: TGTGCCAGTAGTATAGAGGGGAGGACCGGGGAGCTGTTTTTT. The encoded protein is CASSIEGRTGELFF.

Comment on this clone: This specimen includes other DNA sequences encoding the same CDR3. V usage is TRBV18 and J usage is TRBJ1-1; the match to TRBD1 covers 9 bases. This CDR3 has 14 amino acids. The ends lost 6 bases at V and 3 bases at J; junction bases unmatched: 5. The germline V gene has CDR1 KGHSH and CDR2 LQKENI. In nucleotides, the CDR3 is TGTGCCAGCTCCCCCAGACAGGGGGACACTGAAGCTTTCTTT. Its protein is CASSPRQGDTEAFF.

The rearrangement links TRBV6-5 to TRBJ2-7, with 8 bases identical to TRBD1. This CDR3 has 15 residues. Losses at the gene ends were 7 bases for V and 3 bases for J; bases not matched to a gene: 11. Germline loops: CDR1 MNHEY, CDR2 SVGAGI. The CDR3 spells CASKPAPGQGYEQYV. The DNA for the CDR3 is TGTGCCAGCAAACCCGCCCCTGGACAGGGCTACGAGCAGTACGTC.

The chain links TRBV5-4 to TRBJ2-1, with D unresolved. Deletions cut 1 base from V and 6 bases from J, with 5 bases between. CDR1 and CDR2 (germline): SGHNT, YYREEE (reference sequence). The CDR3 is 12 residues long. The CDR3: CASSLSFNEQFF. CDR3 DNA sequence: TGTGCCAGCAGCTTGTCGTTCAATGAGCAGTTCTTC.

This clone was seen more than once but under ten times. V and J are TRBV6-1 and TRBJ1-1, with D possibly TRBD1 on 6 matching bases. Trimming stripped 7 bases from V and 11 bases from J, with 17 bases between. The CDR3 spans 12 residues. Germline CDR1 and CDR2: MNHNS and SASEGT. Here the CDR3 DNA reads TGTGCCAGCAACCTACTTCAGGGGAGCGCTTTCTTT. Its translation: CASNLLQGSAFF.

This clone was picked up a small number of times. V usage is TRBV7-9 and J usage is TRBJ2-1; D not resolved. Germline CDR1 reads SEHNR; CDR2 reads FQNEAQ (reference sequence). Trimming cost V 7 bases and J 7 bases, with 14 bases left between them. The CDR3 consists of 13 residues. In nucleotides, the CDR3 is TGTGCCAGCAACCTAGTTGTAGAGAATGAGCAGTTCTTC. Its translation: CASNLVVENEQFF.

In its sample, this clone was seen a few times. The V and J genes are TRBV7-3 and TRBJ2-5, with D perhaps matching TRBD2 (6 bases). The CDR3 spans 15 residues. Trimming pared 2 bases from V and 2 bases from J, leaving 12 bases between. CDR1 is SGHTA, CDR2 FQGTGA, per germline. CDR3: CASSLGGNSQETQYF. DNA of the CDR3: TGTGCCAGCAGCTTAGGGGGGAACTCTCAAGAGACCCAGTACTTC. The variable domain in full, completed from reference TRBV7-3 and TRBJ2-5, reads GAGVSQTPSNKVTEKGKYVELRCDPISGHTALYWYRQSLGQGPEFLIYFQGTGAADDSGLPNDRFFAVRPEGSVSTLKIQRTERGDSAVYLCASSLGGNSQETQYFGPGTRLLVL.

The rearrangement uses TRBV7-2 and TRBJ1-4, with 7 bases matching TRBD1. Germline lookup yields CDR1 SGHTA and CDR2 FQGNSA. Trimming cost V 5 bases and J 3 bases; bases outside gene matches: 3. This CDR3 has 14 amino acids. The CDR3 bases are TGTGCCAGCAGCCCGACAGGGCCTAATGAAAAACTGTTTTTT. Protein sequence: CASSPTGPNEKLFF.

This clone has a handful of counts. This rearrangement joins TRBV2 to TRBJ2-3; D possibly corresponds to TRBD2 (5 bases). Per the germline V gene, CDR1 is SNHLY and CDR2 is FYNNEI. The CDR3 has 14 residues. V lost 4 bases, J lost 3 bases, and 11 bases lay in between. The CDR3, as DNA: TGTGCCAGCAGTGCCGGACTGGCTACAGATACGCAGTATTTT. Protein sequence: CASSAGLATDTQYF.

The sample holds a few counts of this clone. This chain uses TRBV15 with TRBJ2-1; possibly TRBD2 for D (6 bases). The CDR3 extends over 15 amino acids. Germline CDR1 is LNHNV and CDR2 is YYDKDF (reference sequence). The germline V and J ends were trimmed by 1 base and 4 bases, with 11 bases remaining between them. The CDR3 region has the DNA TGTGCCACCAGCAGAGCCGGGGGTAGATACAATGAGCAGTTCTTC. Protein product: CATSRAGGRYNEQFF.